These T cell receptor beta chains were read from a single sample in a study of cytomegalovirus exposure and HLA in healthy donors. Method: immunoSEQ multiplex PCR; TCRdb's copy keeps in-frame clones and lacks some. In the table there are some 90,000 clones, roughly 87% of which are singletons. The sequencing sample was made of PBMCs. The receptors originated from a man younger than 35 in good health and CMV-seropositive. The CDR3 runs from the conserved cysteine through the conserved F or W. A D gene is named only where the DNA matches it firmly. Not every row has a clone size; where given, it reads once, few, many or a size class.

J | size | V | D | DNA | CDR3
TRBJ2-5 | - | TRBV29-1 | - | TGCAGCGTGAATGCGGGGTACCAAGAGACCCAGTACTTC | CSVNAGYQETQYF
TRBJ1-1 | - | TRBV5-1 | TRBD1 | TGCGCCAGCAGCCAACCGGGACAGGGGAACACTGAAGCTTTCTTT | CASSQPGQGNTEAFF
TRBJ2-6 | - | TRBV2 | - | TGTGCCAGCAGTGCGGACAGAACCTCTGGGGCCAACGTCCTGACTTTC | CASSADRTSGANVLTF
TRBJ1-5 | few | TRBV14 | - | TGTGCCAGCAAGAAGTGGACAGCCATTAGCAATCAGCCCCAGCATTTT | CASKKWTAISNQPQHF
TRBJ2-1 | once | TRBV7-9 | - | TGTGCCAGCATTTTTCTCGAGGAGGATCTGGACAATGAGCAGTTCTTC | CASIFLEEDLDNEQFF
TRBJ1-4 | once | TRBV4-1 | TRBD1 | TGCGCCAGCAGCCGAACGGACAGGGGCGGAGGTGAAAAACTGTTTTTT | CASSRTDRGGGEKLFF
TRBJ1-5 | - | TRBV27 | - | TGTGCCAGCCGGGAGAGTGGGGGGGATTATAGCAATCAGCCCCAGCATTTT | CASRESGGDYSNQPQHF
TRBJ1-5 | - | TRBV5-1 | TRBD1 | TGCGCCAGCAGCTTGGGACAGGGAAGCAATCAGCCCCAGCATTTT | CASSLGQGSNQPQHF
TRBJ1-1 | once | TRBV7-2 | - | TGTGCCAGCAGCCCCAGCCCGACAGGAATGAACACTGAAGCTTTCTTT | CASSPSPTGMNTEAFF
TRBJ2-1 | - | TRBV12-2 | - | TGTGCAAGTCGCATAATAGCGGGAGGGCCCGATAATGAGCAGTTCTTC | CASRIIAGGPDNEQFF
TRBJ2-7 | - | TRBV29-1 | TRBD2 | TGCAGCGTTGAGGTAGCGGGAGCTTACGAGCAGTACTTC | CSVEVAGAYEQYF
TRBJ1-1 | - | TRBV19 | TRBD1 | TGTGCCAGTAGTATCGGACAGGGAGACACTGAAGCTTTCTTT | CASSIGQGDTEAFF
TRBJ2-1 | - | TRBV27 | TRBD2 | TGTGCCAGCAGTTTGGGCGGGGGAAAAAATGAGCAGTTCTTC | CASSLGGGKNEQFF
TRBJ2-3 | - | TRBV7-8 | TRBD1 | TGTGCCAGCAGCCTTAACTCCGGGACAGGGGGCACAGATACGCAGTATTTT | CASSLNSGTGGTDTQYF
TRBJ1-2 | - | TRBV6-1 | - | TGTGCCAGCAGTGCAATGCTACGGACTGATTATGGCTACACCTTC | CASSAMLRTDYGYTF
TRBJ2-2 | - | TRBV18 | - | TGTGCCAGCGCCGAGCAGGAAAACACCGGGGAGCTGTTTTTT | CASAEQENTGELFF
TRBJ2-7 | - | TRBV10-2 | TRBD1 | TGCGCCAGCAGTGAATTTATGCCCAGACAGGGCAATGAACGCCGAATCTTC | CASSEFMPRQGNERRIF
TRBJ2-1 | - | TRBV7-9 | TRBD1 | TGTGCCAGCAGCTATGGGACAGGGGGATACAATGAGCAGTTCTTC | CASSYGTGGYNEQFF
TRBJ2-7 | - | TRBV19 | TRBD1 | TGTGCCAGTAGTGGACAGGGCGGGTTATTCTCCTACGAGCAGTACTTC | CASSGQGGLFSYEQYF
TRBJ2-3 | - | TRBV7-2 | TRBD2 | TGTGCCAGCAGCTTGGGACTAAGCGAGTTCACAGATACGCAGTATTTT | CASSLGLSEFTDTQYF
TRBJ2-1 | - | TRBV5-4 | TRBD1 | TGTGCCAGCGAAAACAGGGGTTCCCTATATTTGTACAATGAGCAGTTCTTC | CASENRGSLYLYNEQFF
TRBJ2-3 | - | TRBV6-4 | TRBD2 | TGTGCCAGCAGACGGACTAGCGGGGGGGCCGCAGACCACGTGTATTTT | CASRRTSGGAADHVYF